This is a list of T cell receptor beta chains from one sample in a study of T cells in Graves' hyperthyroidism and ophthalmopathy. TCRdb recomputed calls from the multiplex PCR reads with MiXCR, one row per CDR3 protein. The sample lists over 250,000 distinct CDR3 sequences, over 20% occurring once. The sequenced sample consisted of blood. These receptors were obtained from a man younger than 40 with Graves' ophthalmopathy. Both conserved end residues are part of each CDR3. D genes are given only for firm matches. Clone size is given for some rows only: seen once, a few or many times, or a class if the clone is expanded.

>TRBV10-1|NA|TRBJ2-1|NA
CASSEGWRVSFLGEQFF
TGCGCCAGCAGTGAAGGTTGGCGGGTCTCGTTTCTCGGTGAGCAGTTCTTC
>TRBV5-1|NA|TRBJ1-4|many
CASSLAGVNEKLFF
TGCGCCAGCAGCTTGGCGGGGGTTAATGAAAAACTGTTTTTT
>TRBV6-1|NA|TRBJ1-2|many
CASSPTGVGYGYTF
TGTGCCAGCAGTCCCACGGGGGTTGGCTATGGCTACACCTTC
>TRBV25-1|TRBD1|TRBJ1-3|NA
CASSSARGTQDREGGTSGNTIYF
TGTGCCAGCAGCTCAGCAAGGGGAACCCAGGACAGGGAAGGGGGGACCTCTGGAAACACCATATATTTT
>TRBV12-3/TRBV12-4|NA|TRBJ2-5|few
CASSLHWRGKTQYF
TGTGCCAGCAGTTTACACTGGCGCGGGAAGACCCAGTACTTC
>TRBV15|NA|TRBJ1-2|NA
CATTRRGSGGYTF
TGTGCCACCACCCGGCGGGGATCGGGTGGCTACACCTTC
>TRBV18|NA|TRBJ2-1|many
CASSPRRGSNEQFF
TGTGCCAGCTCACCACGGCGTGGATCCAATGAGCAGTTCTTC
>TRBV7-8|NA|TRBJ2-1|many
CASSFRDLYNEQFF
TGTGCCAGCAGCTTCCGGGACCTCTACAATGAGCAGTTCTTC
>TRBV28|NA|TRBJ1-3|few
CASTAPRGSGNTIYF
TGTGCCAGCACCGCCCCTCGGGGGTCTGGAAACACCATATATTTT
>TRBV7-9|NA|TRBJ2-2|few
CASSLGSRDTGELFF
TGTGCCAGCAGCTTAGGTTCTCGGGACACCGGGGAGCTGTTTTTT
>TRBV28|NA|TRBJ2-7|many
CASSFEAAYEQYF
TGTGCCAGCAGTTTTGAGGCTGCCTACGAGCAGTACTTC
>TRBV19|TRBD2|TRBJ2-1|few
CASKIRLAGYNEQFF
TGTGCCAGTAAGATTCGACTAGCGGGGTACAATGAGCAGTTCTTC
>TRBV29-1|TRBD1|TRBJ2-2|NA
CSVERDRGSHTGELFF
TGCAGCGTTGAAAGGGACAGGGGCTCGCACACCGGGGAGCTGTTTTTT
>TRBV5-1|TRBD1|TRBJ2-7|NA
CASSPGQAAYEQYF
TGCGCCAGCAGCCCGGGACAGGCAGCCTACGAGCAGTACTTC
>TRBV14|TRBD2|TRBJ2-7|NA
CASSQDGRPNNEQYF
TGTGCCAGCAGCCAAGACGGGAGGCCCAACAACGAGCAGTACTTC
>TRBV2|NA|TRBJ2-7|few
CARQGGDDEQYF
TGTGCCCGCCAAGGTGGGGACGACGAGCAGTACTTC
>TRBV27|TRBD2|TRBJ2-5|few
CASSFLAAQETQYF
TGTGCCAGCAGCTTCCTAGCGGCCCAAGAGACCCAGTACTTC
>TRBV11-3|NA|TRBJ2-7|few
CASSLEVHSYEQYF
TGTGCCAGCAGCTTAGAGGTACATTCCTACGAGCAGTACTTC
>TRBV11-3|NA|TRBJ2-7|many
CASSLARGTYEQYF
TGTGCCAGCAGCTTAGCGAGGGGAACCTACGAGCAGTACTTC
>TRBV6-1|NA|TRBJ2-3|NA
CASSERRRERDTQYF
TGTGCCAGCAGTGAAAGACGCCGGGAGCGAGATACGCAGTATTTT
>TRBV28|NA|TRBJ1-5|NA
CASSLRATNGNQPQHF
TGTGCCAGCAGTTTGAGAGCGACAAACGGCAATCAGCCCCAGCATTTT
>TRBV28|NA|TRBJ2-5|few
CASSARGDQYF
TGTGCCAGCAGTGCCCGAGGGGACCAGTACTTC
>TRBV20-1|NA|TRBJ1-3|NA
CSAKRGAGNTIYF
TGCAGTGCAAAGCGCGGGGCTGGAAACACCATATATTTT
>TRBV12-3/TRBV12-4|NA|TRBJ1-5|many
CASSLVKGPSNQPQHF
TGTGCCAGCAGTTTAGTAAAGGGGCCGAGCAATCAGCCCCAGCATTTT
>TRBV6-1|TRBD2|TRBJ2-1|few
CASTGRVAGYNEQFF
TGTGCCAGTACTGGTCGGGTAGCGGGATACAATGAGCAGTTCTTC
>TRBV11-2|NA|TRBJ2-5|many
CASSPVGETQYF
TGTGCCAGCAGCCCCGTAGGGGAGACCCAGTACTTC
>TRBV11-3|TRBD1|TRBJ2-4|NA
CASSPGQRISKNIQYF
TGTGCCAGCAGCCCGGGACAGAGGATTTCCAAAAACATTCAGTACTTC
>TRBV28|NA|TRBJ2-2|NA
CASRVPERTGELFF
TGTGCCAGCAGAGTACCGGAACGCACCGGGGAGCTGTTTTTT
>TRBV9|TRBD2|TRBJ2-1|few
CASSVEGLAANEQFF
TGTGCCAGCAGCGTAGAGGGACTAGCGGCCAATGAGCAGTTCTTC
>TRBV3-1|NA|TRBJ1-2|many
CASSQVAYGTRGYTF
TGTGCCAGCAGCCAAGTCGCATATGGGACCCGGGGCTACACCTTC
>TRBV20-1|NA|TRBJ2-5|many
CSAQGRHQETQYF
TGCAGTGCTCAGGGGAGACACCAAGAGACCCAGTACTTC
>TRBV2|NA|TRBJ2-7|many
CASSEKGYEQYF
TGTGCCAGCAGTGAAAAGGGCTACGAGCAGTACTTC
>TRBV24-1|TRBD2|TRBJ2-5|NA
CATSVSGRAWETQYF
TGTGCCACCAGTGTCAGCGGGAGGGCATGGGAGACCCAGTACTTC
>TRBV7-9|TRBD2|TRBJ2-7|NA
CASSLTSSGSRYEQYF
TGTGCCAGCAGCTTAACCTCTAGCGGGAGTAGGTACGAGCAGTACTTC
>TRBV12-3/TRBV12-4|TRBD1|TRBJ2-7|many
CASSLGGQGGLSYEQYF
TGTGCCAGCAGTTTAGGGGGACAGGGCGGGCTCTCCTACGAGCAGTACTTC
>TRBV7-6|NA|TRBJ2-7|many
CASSPRGDAEQYF
TGTGCCAGCAGCCCACGTGGGGACGCCGAGCAGTACTTC
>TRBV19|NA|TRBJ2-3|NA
CATTHTDTQYF
TGTGCCACTACCCACACAGATACGCAGTATTTT
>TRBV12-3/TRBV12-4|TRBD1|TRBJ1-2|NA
CASSLGGQGGYGYTF
TGTGCCAGCAGTTTAGGCGGACAGGGAGGGTATGGCTACACCTTC
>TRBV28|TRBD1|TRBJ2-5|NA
CASSPRGQEETQYF
TGTGCCAGCAGTCCTAGAGGACAGGAAGAGACCCAGTACTTC